This T cell receptor (beta chain) was documented in a study of beta chain features in type 1 diabetes. About the research overall: No patient-donor differences in age, gender, total cells or subset yield. Whole-study findings and limits: Across all four CD4+ subsets, people with type 1 diabetes showed modestly shorter TCRB CDR3s. Type 1 diabetes patients had VDJ junctions that carried fewer insertions and more deletions.

It was one heparinised blood draw, averaging around 110 mL, that each donor gave. Naive, central memory, regulatory and stem cell-like memory cells within the CD4+ compartment were sorted using CD45RO/CCR7/CD25/CD127/CD95/CD27. V was shortened by 8 bases and J by 3 bases, with 13 bases between the two germline ends. This CDR3 has 14 amino acids. Germline V gene sequence: CDR1 MDHEN, CDR2 SYDVKM. Isolated RNA was reverse transcribed in full, so expressed TCRB transcripts were sequenced. Profiled with immunoSEQ multiplex PCR; TCRdb holds only in-frame clones, not every one. The sample holds 300,000 or so clones, roughly 8.8% seen once. A word on this clone: Its antigen is currently unknown.

V gene TRBV28 combines with J gene TRBJ1-4, with D possibly matching TRBD1 (6 bases). The sequence came from a man aged 25-45 years with type 1 diabetes. The sequenced sample consisted of central memory CD4+ T cells from blood. The CDR3 here is CASYHRDSNEKLFF. The CDR3 DNA follows: TGTGCCAGCTACCACAGGGATTCTAATGAAAAACTGTTTTTT.